Each of the 17 T cell receptor beta chains below was sequenced from the same sample in a study of CD8+ T cells in alopecia areata. cDNA reverse transcribed from extracted RNA served as the sequencing template. The protocol was immunoSEQ multiplex PCR, while the TCRdb copy is restricted to in-frame clones and leaves out a portion. The sample gives about 76,000 clones, approximately 66% of which show up once; 20% to 30% is in the top ten. Treatment meaning: oral pan-JAK inhibitor, 5-10 mg twice daily. The source material was CD8+ T cells sorted from blood, sampled at week 24, from a patient treated with tofacitinib. The receptors derive from a human donor with alopecia areata.

V and J are TRBV27 and TRBJ2-7, with D perhaps given as TRBD1 or TRBD2 (6 bases each). CDR3 length: 13 residues. Germline-derived CDR1 and CDR2 are MNHEY and SMNVEV (reference sequence). V lost 0 bases and J lost 6, with 9 bases in between. The CDR3 sequence: CASSLSGGPEQYF. The CDR3 DNA follows: TGTGCCAGCAGTTTATCGGGGGGCCCCGAGCAGTACTTC.

This rearrangement joins TRBV27 to TRBJ1-2, with a possible D match to TRBD1 (6 bases). CDR1 is MNHEY, CDR2 SMNVEV, per germline (reference sequence). CDR3 length: 12 amino acids. V was pared by 6 bases and J by 5 bases, with 10 bases between. The DNA of the CDR3 is TGTGCCAGCAGCCGAACAGGGTATGGCTACACCTTC. It specifies CASSRTGYGYTF.

This clone was detected once. The V call is TRBV27, the J call TRBJ2-1; no reliable D call. V lost 5 bases to trimming and J lost 4 bases, with 9 bases between them. The germline V gene has CDR1 MNHEY and CDR2 SMNVEV (reference sequence). The CDR3 has 13 amino acids. The CDR3 sequence: CASSTEKYNEQFF. As DNA, the CDR3 is TGTGCCAGCAGTACAGAGAAGTACAATGAGCAGTTCTTC.

The genes are TRBV7-9 and TRBJ2-7; D is ambiguous. This CDR3 spans 14 amino acids. Germline V lookup: CDR1 SEHNR, CDR2 FQNEAQ (reference sequence). V was clipped by 5 bases and J by 2 bases, with 13 bases between them. CDR3 loop: CASSQPDFPYEQYF. CDR3 DNA sequence: TGTGCCAGCAGCCAACCAGACTTTCCCTACGAGCAGTACTTC. The whole variable domain, filled in from reference TRBV7-9 and TRBJ2-7, reads DTGVSQNPRHKITKRGQNVTFRCDPISEHNRLYWYRQTLGQGPEFLTYFQNEAQLEKSRLLSDRFSAERPKGSFSTLEIQRTEQGDSAMYLCASSQPDFPYEQYFGPGTRLTVT.

In its sample, this clone was seen a few times. The V call is TRBV9, the J call TRBJ2-2, with no clear D. The CDR3 runs to 18 residues. Germline loops: CDR1 SGDLS, CDR2 YYNGEE. The ends were cut back, 0 bases at V and 4 bases at J, with 19 bases in the middle. The CDR3 nucleotides are TGTGCCAGCAGCGTAGACGGGCCAGGTTCGCTAGTCACCGGGGAGCTGTTTTTT. Translation: CASSVDGPGSLVTGELFF.

The chain employs TRBV27 and TRBJ2-7; TRBD1 matches 7 bases. CDR1 MNHEY and CDR2 SMNVEV come from the germline V gene (reference sequence). Losses at the gene ends were 5 bases for V and 4 bases for J; bases not matched to a gene: 8. The CDR3 spans 14 residues. CDR3 DNA sequence: TGTGCCAGCAGTACGGGACAGTTATCTTACGAGCAGTACTTC. This encodes CASSTGQLSYEQYF.

This clone was seen just once. The chain combines TRBV7-9 with TRBJ1-1, with D perhaps matching TRBD1 (6 bases). The CDR3 loop spans 12 amino acids. CDR1 and CDR2 (germline): SEHNR, FQNEAQ (reference sequence). The germline V and J ends were trimmed by 5 bases and 7 bases, with 11 bases remaining between them. In DNA, the CDR3 is TGTGCCAGCAGCGGGACACTTTTTGAAGCTTTCTTT. Translating it yields CASSGTLFEAFF. Full variable domain (remainder filled in from reference TRBV7-9 and TRBJ1-1): DTGVSQNPRHKITKRGQNVTFRCDPISEHNRLYWYRQTLGQGPEFLTYFQNEAQLEKSRLLSDRFSAERPKGSFSTLEIQRTEQGDSAMYLCASSGTLFEAFFGQGTRLTVV.

This chain links TRBV11-2 with TRBJ2-3, with D possibly TRBD2 on 6 matching bases. V was cut by 5 bases and J by 4 bases, with 19 bases left in between. Germline loops: CDR1 SGHAT, CDR2 FQNNGV. This CDR3 contains 16 residues. The CDR3 DNA is TGTGCCAGCAGCATGTGGCGGGGCCTTCACCCAGATACGCAGTATTTT. Translating it yields CASSMWRGLHPDTQYF.

J is TRBJ1-4 and V is TRBV27; tentatively, D is TRBD1 (5 bases). Trimming removed 6 bases from V and 6 bases from J, with 14 bases in between. The CDR3 loop spans 14 amino acids. CDR1 and CDR2 (germline): MNHEY, SMNVEV (reference sequence). The CDR3 DNA reads TGTGCCAGCAGGCGTGGGGGGTTCGATGAAAAACTGTTTTTT. Encoded protein: CASRRGGFDEKLFF.

DNA for the CDR3: TGCGCCAGCAGCCAAGATCTGATCCTAACGGGCGCTTATAGCAATCAGCCCCAGCATTTT. Translation: CASSQDLILTGAYSNQPQHF. The chain links TRBV4-1 to TRBJ1-5; the D is unclear. The CDR3 is 20 amino acids. Germline CDR1 reads MGHRA; CDR2 reads YSYEKL. The V gene lost 0 bases and the J gene lost 0 bases, with 21 bases spanning the gap.

This chain connects TRBV30 to TRBJ2-7, with 9 bases identical to TRBD1. V shed 2 bases and J 4 bases; nucleotides not matched to a gene: 6. CDR3 length: 14 residues. Germline V gene data show CDR1 as GTSNPN and CDR2 as SVGIG (reference sequence). CDR3 amino acids: CAWSTGTGFYEQYF. DNA for the CDR3: TGTGCCTGGAGTACCGGGACAGGGTTTTACGAGCAGTACTTC.

The chain is built from TRBV4-1 and TRBJ2-4, with 8 nucleotides matching TRBD2. Germline-derived CDR1 and CDR2 are MGHRA and YSYEKL. The V gene end was trimmed by 1 base and the J gene end by 6 bases; junction bases not matched to a gene: 11. The length of the CDR3 is 17 residues. The CDR3 loop is CASSQGGASAGGNIQYF. The CDR3 nucleotides read TGCGCCAGCAGCCAAGGTGGGGCGAGTGCGGGAGGAAACATTCAGTACTTC.

The V call is TRBV4-2, the J call TRBJ1-1; D is undetermined. The CDR3 loop spans 14 amino acids. The ends were cut back, 2 bases at V and 1 base at J, with 8 bases in the middle. Germline CDR1 and CDR2: LGHNA and YNFKEQ. The CDR3 sequence is CASSQWRENTEAFF. CDR3 DNA: TGTGCCAGCAGCCAATGGCGCGAGAACACTGAAGCTTTCTTT.

The gene calls are TRBV27 and TRBJ1-1; D remains unclear. This CDR3 has 13 amino acids. Germline loops: CDR1 MNHEY, CDR2 SMNVEV (reference sequence). V lost 7 bases and J lost 2, with 11 bases in between. In nucleotides, the CDR3 is TGTGCCAGCAAGGAAAATCTCAACACTGAAGCTTTCTTT. This encodes CASKENLNTEAFF.

The CDR3 sequence: CASAAGGGHTYNEQFF. The CDR3 DNA follows: TGTGCCAGCGCTGCAGGTGGCGGGCATACCTACAATGAGCAGTTCTTC. The chain carries TRBV2 and TRBJ2-1, with a possible D match to TRBD2 (5 bases). V was shortened by 8 bases and J by 2 bases, with 19 bases between the two germline ends. This CDR3 spans 16 amino acids. Looked up from germline, CDR1 is SNHLY and CDR2 is FYNNEI. Complete variable domain (other parts from reference TRBV2 and TRBJ2-1): EPEVTQTPSHQVTQMGQEVILRCVPISNHLYFYWYRQILGQKVEFLVSFYNNEISEKSEIFDDQFSVERPDGSNFTLKIRSTKLEDSAMYFCASAAGGGHTYNEQFFGPGTRLTVL.

The chain joins TRBV4-3 to TRBJ2-7; D might be TRBD1 or TRBD2, each matching 5 bases. Germline values: CDR1 LGHNA, CDR2 YSLEER. Trimming removed 0 bases at V and 2 bases at J, with 23 bases between. This CDR3 has 19 residues. CDR3 sequence (DNA): TGCGCCAGCAGCCAAGATCTTTTTTGGGGACCCCTTTTTCCCTACGAGCAGTACTTC. Residues: CASSQDLFWGPLFPYEQYF.

The chain couples TRBV4-3 to TRBJ2-5; 10 nucleotides agree with TRBD2. J lost 1 base, V lost 0 bases, and 11 bases had no gene match. CDR1 is LGHNA, CDR2 YSLEER, per germline. The CDR3 spans 19 residues. CDR3 DNA: TGCGCCAGCAGCCAAGATTGGGGGATAGCGGGGGGAAGCCAAGAGACCCAGTACTTC. Amino acid sequence: CASSQDWGIAGGSQETQYF.